Listed here is a single T cell receptor beta chain. The data were obtained in a study of cytomegalovirus exposure and HLA in healthy donors. The CDR3 length is 15 residues. Looked up from germline, CDR1 is MNHEY and CDR2 is SMNVEV (reference sequence). V was clipped by 6 bases and J by 1 base, with 15 bases between them. Primers included in the PCR were 60 Vbeta and 13 Jbeta primers. Profiled with immunoSEQ multiplex PCR; TCRdb holds only in-frame clones, not every one. The table has about 200,000 clones, roughly 73% seen once. The sample taken for sequencing was PBMCs. The TCR was taken from a woman aged 25 to 45 in good health and CMV-seronegative. The chain links TRBV27 to TRBJ1-1; D unclear. CDR3 in DNA: TGTGCCAGCAGGAAACAATTATCAGGGAACACTGAAGCTTTCTTT. It codes for CASRKQLSGNTEAFF.